A single T cell receptor beta chain is shown here with its context. These data are taken from a study of blood T cell repertoires in COVID-19. Profiling relied on immunoSEQ multiplex PCR, and the TCRdb table lists in-frame clones only, not all of them. The table records 350,000 to 450,000 clones, roughly four fifths of them present only once. The specimen sequenced was PBMCs or T cells enriched from blood (not recorded which). This TCR was recovered from a woman aged 45 to 65 who had recovered from COVID-19.

The chain's CDR3 is CASSYRDRDYGYTF. The CDR3, as DNA: TGTGCCAGCAGTTATAGAGACAGGGACTATGGCTACACCTTC. V usage is TRBV6-2 or TRBV6-3 and J usage is TRBJ1-2; 7 positions agree with TRBD1. Trimming took 3 bases from V and 3 from J; bases not matched to a gene: 4. The CDR3 runs 14 residues. Germline V CDR1 and CDR2: MNHEY, SVGEGT.